This T cell receptor beta chain originates from a study of T cell repertoires in cytomegalovirus infection. Study-level information: It can be stated that public TCR beta signatures indicated CMV infection as well as a matching HLA type.

TCRdb recomputed calls from the reads with MiXCR, one row per CDR3 protein. The sample lists about 330,000 distinct CDR3 sequences; roughly 9.5% were seen once. This clonotype was detected many times. The sample was PBMCs. The receptor's source is a human donor in good health (CMV status not recorded). Some clones in this sample may be carry-over from other donors' samples.

CDR3 sequence (DNA): TGTGCCAGCAGCAGGAGGACAGGCCTCACTGAAGCTTTCTTT. Its translation: CASSRRTGLTEAFF. The chain joins TRBV7-2 to TRBJ1-1; 7 nucleotides align to TRBD1. CDR3 size: 14 residues. V lost 5 bases and J lost 4; bases outside the gene matches: 7. The germline gives CDR1 SGHTA, CDR2 FQGNSA.